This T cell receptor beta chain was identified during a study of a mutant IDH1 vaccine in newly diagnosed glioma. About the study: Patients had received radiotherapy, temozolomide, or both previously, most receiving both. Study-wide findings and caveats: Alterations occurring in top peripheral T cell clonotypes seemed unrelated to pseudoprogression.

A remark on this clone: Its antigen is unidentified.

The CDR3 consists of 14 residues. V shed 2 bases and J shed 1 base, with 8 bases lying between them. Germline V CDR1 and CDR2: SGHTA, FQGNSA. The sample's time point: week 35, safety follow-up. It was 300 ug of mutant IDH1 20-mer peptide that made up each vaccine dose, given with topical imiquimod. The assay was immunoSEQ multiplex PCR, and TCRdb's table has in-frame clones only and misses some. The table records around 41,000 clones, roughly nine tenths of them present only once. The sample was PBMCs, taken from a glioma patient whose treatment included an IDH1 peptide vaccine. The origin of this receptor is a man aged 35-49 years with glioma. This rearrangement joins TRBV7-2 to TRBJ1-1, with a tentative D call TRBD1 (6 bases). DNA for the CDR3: TGTGCCAGCAGCTTAAAGGGGGGGAACACTGAAGCTTTCTTT. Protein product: CASSLKGGNTEAFF. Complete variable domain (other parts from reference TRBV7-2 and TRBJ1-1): GAGVSQSPSNKVTEKGKDVELRCDPISGHTALYWYRQSLGQGLEFLIYFQGNSAPDKSGLPSDRFSAERTGGSVSTLTIQRTQQEDSAVYLCASSLKGGNTEAFFGQGTRLTVV.